One T cell receptor beta chain is described in this entry. This sample's treatment: roughly 18 received Ad26.COV2.S at low or high dose, single or two shots; about 5 received placebo; per-sample allocation not given. Samples were taken on day 63 after the first vaccine or placebo injection. Participants' vaccine, an Ad26 vector, delivered Wuhan-strain SARS-CoV-2 spike. The data were taken from a study of Ad26.COV2.S vaccination and SARS-CoV-2 variants. Using immunoSEQ multiplex PCR, the repertoire was profiled, and TCRdb retains in-frame clones only, with some absent. The profile covers hundreds of thousands of clones, with more than 80% appearing a single time and 9.5% to 15% taken by the ten largest. The sample here was peripheral blood, taken in a trial of Ad26.COV2.S vaccine versus placebo. The receptor's source is a person between 18 and 60 years old who received the Ad26.COV2.S COVID-19 vaccine or a placebo.

CDR3 in DNA: TGCGCCAGCAGCTTGGCCTGGGAGACCCAGTACTTC. This encodes CASSLAWETQYF. The genes are TRBV5-1 and TRBJ2-5; unclear D gene. Germline V lookup: CDR1 SGHRS, CDR2 YFSETQ. Deletions cut 0 bases from V and 5 bases from J, with 5 bases between. This CDR3 is built from 12 residues.